This T cell receptor beta chain was sequenced in a study of T cells after yellow fever vaccination. 5'RACE template switching added a universal primer site and UMIs to TCR cDNA. TCRdb used MiXCR to reprocess the 5' RACE reads, holding one entry per CDR3 protein. The sample consists of 360,000 or so distinct CDR3 sequences, more than 9% of them appearing once. The germline V gene has CDR1 SGHKS and CDR2 YYEKEE (reference sequence). Trimming took 0 bases from V and 2 from J, leaving 11 bases between them. The CDR3 consists of 15 residues. The TCR was taken from a young man who received the YFV17D yellow fever vaccine. The V and J genes are TRBV5-5 and TRBJ2-5; no clear D gene. This specimen was PBMCs, taken on the day of the first yellow fever vaccination. The chain's CDR3 is CASSLGPVPQETQYF. Here the CDR3 DNA reads TGTGCCAGCAGCTTGGGCCCGGTTCCACAAGAGACCCAGTACTTC.